This T cell receptor (beta chain) was sequenced during a study of T cells in Graves' hyperthyroidism and ophthalmopathy. Findings of the study overall: Ophthalmopathy and stable hyperthyroidism were told apart by a 13 V-J model. Appearing also in blood were most of the thyroid clonotypes expanded above 0.001.

Note on this clonotype: Its antigen is unidentified.

Patients aged 18 to 65 had newly diagnosed hyperthyroidism lasting under 2 months. The junction had 5 bases not matched to a gene; V was cut back by 2 bases and J by 7 bases. Germline assignment: CDR1 GTSNPN and CDR2 SVGIG (reference sequence). CDR3 length: 14 residues. Amplification of TCR beta CDR3 regions was performed using RNA transcripts as template. Initially, a first-round RT-PCR of the TCR CDR3 employed the HTBI primer set. MiXCR was run by TCRdb on the multiplex PCR reads, yielding one entry per CDR3 protein. This sample carries under 750,000 distinct CDR3 sequences, 15% to 20% of them seen once, and the ten largest clones take approximately 15%.

The receptor was isolated from a woman aged 45-65 years with Graves' hyperthyroidism that later progressed to Graves' ophthalmopathy. Input material: blood. The V gene is TRBV30, the J gene TRBJ1-4; 9 bases fit TRBD1. The CDR3 here is CAWSPGQGGEKLFF. The CDR3 bases are TGTGCCTGGAGTCCGGGACAGGGAGGTGAAAAACTGTTTTTT.